The sequence of this TCR beta chain was determined in a study of glioma-infiltrating T cells after dendritic cell vaccination. Overall study: Monocyte-derived dendritic cells, cultured roughly 7 days with IL-4 and GM-CSF, were pulsed with autologous tumor lysate. At biweekly intervals, patients got three intradermal dendritic cell vaccine injections. Points from the study as a whole: Few patients contributed both blood and tumor specimens.

Indicated time point: after dendritic cell vaccination, including at tumor progression/relapse. Using immunoSEQ multiplex PCR, the repertoire was profiled, and TCRdb retains in-frame clones only, with some absent. The table includes some 10,000 clones, more than 65% detected once. Details on this clone: What it binds is unknown.

This CDR3 comprises 14 residues. Per the germline V gene, CDR1 is SEHNR and CDR2 is FQNEAQ (reference sequence). V lost 6 bases to trimming and J lost 3 bases, with 14 bases between them. The chain links TRBV7-9 to TRBJ1-1; D unclear. The source of this sequence is a human donor with glioblastoma. The sample was blood, taken after dendritic cell vaccination. CDR3 residues: CASSREEEYTEAFF. The CDR3 coding sequence is TGTGCCAGCAGTCGGGAGGAGGAATACACTGAAGCTTTCTTT.